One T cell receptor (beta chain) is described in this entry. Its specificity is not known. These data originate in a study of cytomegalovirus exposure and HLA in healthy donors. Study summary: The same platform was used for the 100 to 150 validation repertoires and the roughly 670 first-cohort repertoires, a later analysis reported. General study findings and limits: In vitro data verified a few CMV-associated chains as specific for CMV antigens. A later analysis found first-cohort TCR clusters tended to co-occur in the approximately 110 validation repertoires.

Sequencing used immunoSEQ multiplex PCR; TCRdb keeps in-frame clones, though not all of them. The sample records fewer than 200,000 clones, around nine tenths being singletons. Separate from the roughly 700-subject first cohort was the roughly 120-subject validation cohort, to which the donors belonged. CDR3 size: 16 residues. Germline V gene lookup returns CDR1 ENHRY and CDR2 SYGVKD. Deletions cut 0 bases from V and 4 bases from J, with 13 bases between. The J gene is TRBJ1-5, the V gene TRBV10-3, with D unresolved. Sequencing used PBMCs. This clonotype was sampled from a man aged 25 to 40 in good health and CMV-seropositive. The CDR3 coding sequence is TGTGCCATCAGTGAGTCGACTGGCAGACAAAATCAGCCCCAGCATTTT. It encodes CAISESTGRQNQPQHF.